This T cell receptor beta chain was retrieved from a study of graft-versus-host responses after intestinal transplantation. Study at large: Each of the recipients got a multivisceral, liver-intestinal, or isolated intestinal transplant. All recipients were given anti-thymocyte globulin induction, and tacrolimus and steroids were then administered for 2 to 4 years.

General study points: Present in recipient marrow, GvH clones included some that appeared first in ileum or blood.

Germline V CDR1 and CDR2: MNHNS, SASEGT. CDR3 length: 18 amino acids. Sequencing was performed with immunoSEQ multiplex PCR; in TCRdb, only in-frame clones are kept and a portion is missing. The sample lists tens of thousands of clones, about 95% occurring once. Regarding this clone: The antigen is unknown. The junction does not match germline at one end; this may be a read error.

This sequence joins TRBV6-1 and TRBJ2-6; D is uncertain. The source is a human donor who was the organ donor for an intestinal transplant. The source material was unstimulated CD8+ T cells sorted from spleen or lymph node cells, sampled before transplant. In DNA, the CDR3 is TGTGCCAGCAGTGAACTCCGCGGAGCAATCTCTGCGGCCAACGTCCTGACTTTC. This encodes CASSELRGAISAANVLTF.